This T cell receptor beta chain was captured by sequencing in a study of human T cells and chemical hapten exposure. Whole-study context: Per-sample TCR yield variation was attributed mainly to small pooled library volume differences. Notes on the study in general: There were significantly more large CDR3 similarity clusters among expanded TCRs than among controls.

One entry per CDR3 protein results from TCRdb running MiXCR on the RACE reads. The table lists approximately 400,000 distinct CDR3 sequences, 4.5% to 5.5% of them singletons, with just over 2.5% in the top ten. The CDR3 runs 13 residues. Germline V gene lookup returns CDR1 MNHEY and CDR2 SMNVEV (reference sequence). The V end lost 2 bases, the J end lost 5 bases, and 9 bases lay between the germline ends. Time point reported: pre-sensitization, week 0. Specified treatment: therapeutic diphenylcyclopropenone sensitization with weekly scalp DPC. Patch tests were applied only after blood draws. This clonotype was observed at least ten times. Its antigen is undetermined.

The sequenced sample was whole blood, obtained in connection with sensitization to the hapten diphenylcyclopropenone (DPC). The chain employs TRBV27 and TRBJ2-5; the D gene could be TRBD1 or TRBD2 (5 bases each). This TCR was sampled from a woman in her forties or fifties with alopecia areata. Some clones in this sample may be carry-over from other donors' samples. The CDR3 loop reads CASSLRGQETQYF. CDR3 in DNA: TGTGCCAGCAGTTTACGGGGCCAGGAGACCCAGTACTTC.